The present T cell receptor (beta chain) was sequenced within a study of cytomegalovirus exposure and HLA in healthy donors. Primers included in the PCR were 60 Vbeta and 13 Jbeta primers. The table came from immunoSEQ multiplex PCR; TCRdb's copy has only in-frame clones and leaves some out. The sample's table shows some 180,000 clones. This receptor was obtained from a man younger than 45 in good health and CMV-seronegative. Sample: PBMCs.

The DNA of the CDR3 is TGTGCCAGCTCACCTCAGGGGACAAACTTCGTCGAGCAGTACTTC. The encoded protein is CASSPQGTNFVEQYF. This chain joins TRBV18 and TRBJ2-7, with a weak D call TRBD1 (6 bases). This CDR3 comprises 15 residues. The V end lost 3 bases, the J end lost 6 bases, and 18 bases lay between the germline ends. The germline V gene has CDR1 KGHSH and CDR2 LQKENI.